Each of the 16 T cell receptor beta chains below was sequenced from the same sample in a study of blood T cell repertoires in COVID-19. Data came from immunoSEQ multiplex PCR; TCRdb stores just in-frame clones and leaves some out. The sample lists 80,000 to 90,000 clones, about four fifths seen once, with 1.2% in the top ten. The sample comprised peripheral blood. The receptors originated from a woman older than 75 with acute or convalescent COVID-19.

The CDR3 DNA sequence: TGTGCCAGCAGCCCCTTGACTAGCGGGATAGGATACGAGCAGTACTTC. Translating gives CASSPLTSGIGYEQYF. The rearrangement joins TRBV3-1 (or the pseudogene TRBV3-2) to TRBJ2-7; the match to TRBD2 covers 11 bases. Unmatched junction bases numbered 9, after V lost 4 bases and J lost 4 bases. The germline CDR1 and CDR2 sequences are LGHDT and YNNKEL (reference sequence). This CDR3 is built from 16 residues.

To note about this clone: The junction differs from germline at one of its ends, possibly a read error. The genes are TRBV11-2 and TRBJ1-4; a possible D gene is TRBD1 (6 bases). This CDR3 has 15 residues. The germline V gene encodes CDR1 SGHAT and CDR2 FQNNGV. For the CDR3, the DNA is TGTGCCAGCAGCCTAGACAGGTTCGGGGGGGAAAAACTGTTTTTT. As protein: CASSLDRFGGEKLFF. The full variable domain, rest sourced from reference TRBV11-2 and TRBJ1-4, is EAGVAQSPRYKIIEKRQSVAFWCNPISGHATLYWYQQILGQGPKLLIQFQNNGVVDDSQLPKDRFSAERLKGVDSTLKIQPAKLEDSAVYLCASSLDRFGGEKLFFGSGTQLSVL.

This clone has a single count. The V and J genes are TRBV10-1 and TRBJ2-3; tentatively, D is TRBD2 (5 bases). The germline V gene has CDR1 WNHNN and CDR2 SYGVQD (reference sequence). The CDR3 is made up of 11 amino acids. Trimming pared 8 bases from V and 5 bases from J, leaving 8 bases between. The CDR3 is CASGLGDTQYF. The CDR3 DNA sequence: TGCGCCAGCGGACTTGGAGATACGCAGTATTTT.

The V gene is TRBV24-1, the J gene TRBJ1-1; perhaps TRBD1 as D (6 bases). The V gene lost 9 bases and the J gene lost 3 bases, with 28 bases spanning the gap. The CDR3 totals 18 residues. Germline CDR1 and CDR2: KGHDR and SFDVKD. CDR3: CATARGVTGRSSDTEAFF. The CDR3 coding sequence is TGTGCCACCGCACGAGGAGTGACAGGTCGGTCTTCGGACACTGAAGCTTTCTTT.

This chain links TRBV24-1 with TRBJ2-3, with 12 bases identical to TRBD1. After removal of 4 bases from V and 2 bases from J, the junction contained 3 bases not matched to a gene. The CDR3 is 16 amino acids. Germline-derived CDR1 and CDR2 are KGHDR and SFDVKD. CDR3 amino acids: CATSDPGQGATDTQYF. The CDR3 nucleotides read TGTGCCACCAGTGACCCGGGACAGGGGGCCACAGATACGCAGTATTTT.

The CDR3 DNA reads TGTGCCACACGGACAGGGGGCCGCACAGATACGCAGTATTTT. Protein sequence: CATRTGGRTDTQYF. The chain is built from TRBV10-3 and TRBJ2-3; 11 bases agree with TRBD1. This CDR3 has 14 residues. Trimming took 10 bases from V and 1 from J; bases not matched to a gene: 4. Germline V gene lookup returns CDR1 ENHRY and CDR2 SYGVKD.

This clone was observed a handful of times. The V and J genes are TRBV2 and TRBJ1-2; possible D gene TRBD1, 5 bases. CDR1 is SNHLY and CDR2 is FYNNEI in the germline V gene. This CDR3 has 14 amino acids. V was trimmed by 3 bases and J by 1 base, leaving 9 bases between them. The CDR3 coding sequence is TGTGCCAGCAGTGAGCGAGGACATAACTATGGCTACACCTTC. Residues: CASSERGHNYGYTF.

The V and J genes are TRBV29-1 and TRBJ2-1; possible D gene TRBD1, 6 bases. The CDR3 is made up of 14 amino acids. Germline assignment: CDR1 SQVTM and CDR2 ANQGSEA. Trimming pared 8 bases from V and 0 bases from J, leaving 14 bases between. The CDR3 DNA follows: TGCAGCAGTAGGACAGTCGTCTCCTACAATGAGCAGTTCTTC. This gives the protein CSSRTVVSYNEQFF.

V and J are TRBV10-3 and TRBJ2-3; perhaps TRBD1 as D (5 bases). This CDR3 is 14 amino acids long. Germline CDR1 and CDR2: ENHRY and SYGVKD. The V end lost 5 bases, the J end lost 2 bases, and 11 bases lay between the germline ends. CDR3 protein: CAISPLTDTDTQYF. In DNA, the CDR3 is TGTGCCATCAGTCCCCTGACAGACACAGATACGCAGTATTTT.

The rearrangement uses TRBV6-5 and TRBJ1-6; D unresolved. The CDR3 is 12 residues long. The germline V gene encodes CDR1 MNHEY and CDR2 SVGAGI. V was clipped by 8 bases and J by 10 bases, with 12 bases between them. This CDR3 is CASLRGSSPLHF. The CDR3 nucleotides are TGTGCCAGCCTTCGGGGTAGCTCACCCCTCCACTTT.

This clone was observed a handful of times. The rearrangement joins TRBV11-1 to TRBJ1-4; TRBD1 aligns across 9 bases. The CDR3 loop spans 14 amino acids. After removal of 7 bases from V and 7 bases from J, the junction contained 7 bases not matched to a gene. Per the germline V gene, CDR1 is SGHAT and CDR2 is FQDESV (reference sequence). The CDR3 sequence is CASTLTGGLEKLFF. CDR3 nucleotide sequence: TGTGCCAGCACCTTGACAGGGGGTCTTGAAAAACTGTTTTTT.

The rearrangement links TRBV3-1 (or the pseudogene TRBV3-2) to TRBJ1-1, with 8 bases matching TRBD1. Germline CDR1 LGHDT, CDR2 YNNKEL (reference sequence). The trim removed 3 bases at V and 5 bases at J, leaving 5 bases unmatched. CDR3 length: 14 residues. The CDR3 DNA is TGTGCCAGCAGCCAGGACAGGGTTCGAACTGAAGCTTTCTTT. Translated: CASSQDRVRTEAFF.

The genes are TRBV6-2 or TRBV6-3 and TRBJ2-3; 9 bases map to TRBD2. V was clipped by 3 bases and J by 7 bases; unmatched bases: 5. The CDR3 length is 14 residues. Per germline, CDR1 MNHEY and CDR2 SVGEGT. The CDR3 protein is CASSYLAGSYTQYF. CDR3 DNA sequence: TGTGCCAGCAGTTATCTAGCGGGAAGTTATACGCAGTATTTT.

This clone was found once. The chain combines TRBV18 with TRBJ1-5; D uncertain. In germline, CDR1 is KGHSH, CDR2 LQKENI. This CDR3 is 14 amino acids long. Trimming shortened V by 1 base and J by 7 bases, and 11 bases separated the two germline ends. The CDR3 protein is CASSPQGRGQPQHF. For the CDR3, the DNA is TGTGCCAGCTCACCACAAGGGAGAGGCCAGCCCCAGCATTTT.

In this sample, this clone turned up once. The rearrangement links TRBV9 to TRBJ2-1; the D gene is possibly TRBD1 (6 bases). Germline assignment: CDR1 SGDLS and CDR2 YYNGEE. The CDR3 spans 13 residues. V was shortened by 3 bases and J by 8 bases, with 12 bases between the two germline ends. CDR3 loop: CASSEGEYDEQFF. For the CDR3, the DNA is TGTGCCAGCAGCGAGGGGGAATACGATGAGCAGTTCTTC.

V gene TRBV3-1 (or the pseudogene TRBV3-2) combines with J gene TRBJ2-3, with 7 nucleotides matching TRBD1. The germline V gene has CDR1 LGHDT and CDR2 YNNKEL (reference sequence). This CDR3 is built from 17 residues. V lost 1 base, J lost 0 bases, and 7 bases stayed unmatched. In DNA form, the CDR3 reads TGTGCCAGCAGCCAAGGAACAGGGGCCTCGAGCACAGATACGCAGTATTTT. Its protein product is CASSQGTGASSTDTQYF.